These T cell receptor beta chains were read from a single sample in a study of control samples from healthy donors and cancer patients. TCRdb keeps only in-frame clones here, not all; method: immunoSEQ multiplex PCR. The table lists about 410,000 clones, approximately 92% of them singletons. The sequencing sample was made of PBMCs. These receptors originate from a man aged 35-49 years with head and neck cancer. The CDR3 runs from the conserved cysteine through the conserved F or W. The D gene is left open where the match is weak. Size tells how often a clone was seen (once, few, many) or the class of an expanded clone, and some rows leave it out.

>13|TRBJ2-7|TRBV27|-|few
TGTGCCAGCAGTCCCCTCCCGCACTACGAGCAGTACTTC
CASSPLPHYEQYF
>16|TRBJ2-3|TRBV24-1|-|-
TGTGCCACCAGTGATTTAGGAGGGGATGGCACAGATACGCAGTATTTT
CATSDLGGDGTDTQYF
>16|TRBJ2-3|TRBV27|TRBD2|-
TGTGCCAGCAGTGCCCCCTTCCGGGACTACTCAGATACGCAGTATTTT
CASSAPFRDYSDTQYF
>13|TRBJ2-7|TRBV4-2|-|-
TGTGCCAGCAGCCACCCAGACGCGAACGAGCAGTACTTC
CASSHPDANEQYF
>14|TRBJ1-6|TRBV6-5|TRBD1|-
TGTGCCAGCAGTTACCGGGACAGTAATTCACCCCTCCACTTT
CASSYRDSNSPLHF
>17|TRBJ2-2|TRBV28|TRBD1|-
TGTGCCAGCAGTTCTAACTCCGGACAGGGGGCGTCCGGGGAGCTGTTTTTT
CASSSNSGQGASGELFF
>14|TRBJ1-4|TRBV19|TRBD1|-
TGTGCCAGTAGTATTCGGGACAGCCCCGAAAAACTGTTTTTT
CASSIRDSPEKLFF
>16|TRBJ2-3|TRBV9|TRBD2|-
TGTGCCAGCAGCGTGTTTAGCGGGGGGGAGGCAGATACGCAGTATTTT
CASSVFSGGEADTQYF
>14|TRBJ2-4|TRBV6-2/TRBV6-3|TRBD2|once
TGTGCCAGCAGTTACAGCGGGGGGGCAAACATTCAGTACTTC
CASSYSGGANIQYF
>20|TRBJ2-3|TRBV28|-|once
TGTGCCAGCCTCGGTTGGAGTGGTGGCGGGAGTGAGGGGGCCACAGATACGCAGTATTTT
CASLGWSGGGSEGATDTQYF
>16|TRBJ2-2|TRBV28|TRBD1|-
TGTGCCAGCAGTTTCCACCGACAGGGGGGGGCTGAGAAGCTGTTTTTT
CASSFHRQGGAEKLFF
>14|TRBJ1-2|TRBV5-6|-|-
TGTGCCAGCACCCTGGGGGGGCTAGAATATGGCTACACCTTC
CASTLGGLEYGYTF
>14|TRBJ1-5|TRBV3-1/TRBV3-2|-|-
TGTGCCAGCAGCAACGGACAAGTAAATCAGCCCCAGCATTTT
CASSNGQVNQPQHF
>17|TRBJ1-1|TRBV6-6|-|-
TGTGCCAGCAGACGAGGACAGACCAACCCGGGTAGGACTGAAGCTTTCTTT
CASRRGQTNPGRTEAFF
>13|TRBJ2-1|TRBV18|-|-
TGTGCCAGCTCACCCTCAGGGGCCGATGAGCAGTTCTTC
CASSPSGADEQFF
>15|TRBJ2-7|TRBV27|-|once
TGTGCCAGCAGCGGTCAAGTGGCCCAGGAATACGAGCAGTACTTC
CASSGQVAQEYEQYF
>15|TRBJ1-5|TRBV30|TRBD1|-
TGTGCCTGGAGTGAAGGGGACAGGACGTCCCAGCCCCAGCATTTT
CAWSEGDRTSQPQHF
>16|TRBJ2-3|TRBV6-2/TRBV6-3|TRBD1|-
TGTGCCAGCAGTCCGCCGGGACAGGTGCGCACAGATACGCAGTATTTT
CASSPPGQVRTDTQYF
>13|TRBJ2-5|TRBV5-4|-|-
TGTGCCAGCAGCAAGACGGGCCAAGAGACCCAGTACTTC
CASSKTGQETQYF
>13|TRBJ2-2|TRBV10-2|TRBD1|-
TGCGCCAGCAAGACAGGGGGTCCCGGGGAGCTGTTTTTT
CASKTGGPGELFF
>13|TRBJ1-1|TRBV28|TRBD1|-
TGTGCCAGCAGTTTAGGAGGACAGGGGCAAGCTTTCTTT
CASSLGGQGQAFF
>13|TRBJ1-1|TRBV29-1|TRBD1|once
TGCAGCGCGGGACAGGGTAAGACCACTGAAGCTTTCTTT
CSAGQGKTTEAFF
>20|TRBJ2-7|TRBV18|TRBD2|-
TGTGCCAGCTCAGATACCGGGACTAGCGGGAGGGCCTCTTGGTCCTACGAGCAGTACTTC
CASSDTGTSGRASWSYEQYF
>16|TRBJ2-3|TRBV7-9|-|-
TGTGCCAGCAGCTCCGACAGGTGGGACCTCACAGATACGCAGTATTTT
CASSSDRWDLTDTQYF
>12|TRBJ2-1|TRBV28|-|-
TGTGCCAGCAGTTTCGCTGGGACTGAGCAGTTCTTC
CASSFAGTEQFF
>16|TRBJ2-1|TRBV19|TRBD1|-
TGTGCCAGTAGGCCGCAACCGGGACAGGGCTTCAATGAGCAGTTCTTC
CASRPQPGQGFNEQFF
>14|TRBJ2-5|TRBV6-5|TRBD1|-
TGTGCCAGCAGACGACAGGGGATCCAAGAGACCCAGTACTTC
CASRRQGIQETQYF
>14|TRBJ2-1|TRBV5-6|TRBD2|-
TGTGCCAGCAGCTCTGGCGGGAGCTACAATGAGCAGTTCTTC
CASSSGGSYNEQFF
>13|TRBJ2-7|TRBV6-6|-|-
TGTGCCAGCAGTATCGCGGGACCCTACGAGCAGTACTTC
CASSIAGPYEQYF
>14|TRBJ2-7|TRBV11-2|-|few
TGTGCCAGCAGCACAGACAGGAGCTCCTACGAGCAGTACTTC
CASSTDRSSYEQYF
>14|TRBJ1-1|TRBV4-3|-|-
TGCGCCAGCAGCCACCCCCCGCGCGTCACTGAAGCTTTCTTT
CASSHPPRVTEAFF
>16|TRBJ2-7|TRBV3-1/TRBV3-2|TRBD1|-
TGTGCCAGCAGCCAAGTTGTTCCGGGACAGGGCTACGAGCAGTACTTC
CASSQVVPGQGYEQYF
>17|TRBJ2-5|TRBV7-7|TRBD2|-
TGTGCTAGCAGCCCCAACGGACTAGCGGGAGTCGTGGAGACCCAGTACTTC
CASSPNGLAGVVETQYF
>16|TRBJ2-1|TRBV5-8|TRBD2|once
TGTGCCAGCAGCCTTACACTAGCGCTTTCCTACAATGAGCAGTTCTTC
CASSLTLALSYNEQFF
>15|TRBJ1-3|TRBV3-1/TRBV3-2|-|-
TGTGCCAGCAGCCAAGGTGTTTTTTCTGGAAACACCATATATTTT
CASSQGVFSGNTIYF
>16|TRBJ1-5|TRBV4-1|-|-
TGCGCCAGCAGCCAAGAGAGTTTACACAGCAATCAGCCCCAGCATTTT
CASSQESLHSNQPQHF
>14|TRBJ2-2|TRBV24-1|-|-
TGTGCCACCAGTGATCCTGGGGGAACCGGGGAGCTGTTTTTT
CATSDPGGTGELFF
>13|TRBJ2-7|TRBV4-3|-|-
TGCGCCAGCAGCCAAGGGGGCTCCTACGAGCAGTACTTC
CASSQGGSYEQYF
>13|TRBJ1-5|TRBV28|-|-
TGTGCCAGCAGTCAACAGGGCAATCAGCCCCAGCATTTT
CASSQQGNQPQHF
>13|TRBJ1-1|TRBV7-3|-|few
TGTGCCAGCAGCTTAACTATGAACACTGAAGCTTTCTTT
CASSLTMNTEAFF
>15|TRBJ2-7|TRBV6-5|TRBD2|few
TGTGCCAGCAGTTACGGGACTAGCGGGAGGAGCGAGCAGTACTTC
CASSYGTSGRSEQYF
>16|TRBJ1-4|TRBV5-1|TRBD1|-
TGCGCCAGCAGCACCGACAGGGGGGGACTGGGTGAAAAACTGTTTTTT
CASSTDRGGLGEKLFF
>12|TRBJ2-7|TRBV11-2|-|-
TGTGCCAGCAGTCATCCGGAGCGCGAGCAGTACTTC
CASSHPEREQYF
>11|TRBJ1-6|TRBV28|-|-
TGTGCCAGCGCGTCTAATTCACCCCTCCACTTT
CASASNSPLHF
>17|TRBJ1-5|TRBV27|-|few
TGTGCCAGCACCACACCTCGGGTGAGGGAGGCGGATCAGCCCCAGCATTTT
CASTTPRVREADQPQHF
>13|TRBJ2-7|TRBV2|TRBD1|-
TGTGCCAGTTCCGCGGGACAGGGCGTTTCGGGGTACTTC
CASSAGQGVSGYF
>14|TRBJ1-2|TRBV6-5|-|-
TGTGCCAGCAGGATAGGAACGGGACCCTATGGCTACACCTTC
CASRIGTGPYGYTF
>16|TRBJ2-2|TRBV5-5|TRBD1|-
TGTGCCAGTGCCGGGACAGGGTCCTTCCACGCCGGGGAGCTGTTTTTT
CASAGTGSFHAGELFF
>15|TRBJ2-3|TRBV7-3|-|-
TGTGCCAGCAGCTTATTATCCACTAGCACAGATACGCAGTATTTT
CASSLLSTSTDTQYF
>14|TRBJ2-1|TRBV30|TRBD2|-
TGTGCCTGGAGCCGCGGGGGAACGTACAATGAGCAGTTCTTC
CAWSRGGTYNEQFF
>17|TRBJ2-1|TRBV7-2|TRBD2|-
TGTGCCAGCAGCTCGAGGACTAGCGGGGGACACCCTGGGGGGCAGTTCTTC
CASSSRTSGGHPGGQFF
>15|TRBJ2-1|TRBV28|-|-
TGTGCCAGCAGTAGAGGGGGGACAGTCTACAATGAGCAGTTCTTC
CASSRGGTVYNEQFF
>16|TRBJ2-2|TRBV7-9|-|-
TGTGCCAGCAGCCCCGAATGGACAGCGAACACCGGGGAGCTGTTTTTT
CASSPEWTANTGELFF